Presented here are 14 T cell receptor beta chains from one specimen sequenced in a study of tumour-infiltrating T cells in Burkitt lymphoma. Produced via immunoSEQ multiplex PCR; TCRdb's table is partial and in-frame only. The sample consists of about 14,000 clones, 30% of them appearing once. The sample taken for sequencing was tumor tissue. The receptors originated from a human donor with diffuse large B-cell lymphoma.

The V and J genes are TRBV27 and TRBJ2-2, with no clear D. The V and J ends lost 3 bases and 5 bases respectively, with 4 bases between them. This CDR3 has 12 residues. Germline CDR1 MNHEY, CDR2 SMNVEV (reference sequence). DNA for the CDR3: TGTGCCAGCAGTTTCGGGACCGGGGAGCTGTTTTTT. Its translation is CASSFGTGELFF.

The genes are TRBV6-1 and TRBJ1-1; 11 bases are a match to TRBD1. Trimming cost V 6 bases and J 3 bases; bases outside gene matches: 6. The CDR3 is made up of 15 amino acids. Looked up from germline, CDR1 is MNHNS and CDR2 is SASEGT. CDR3 region: CASRRDRGIYTEAFF. The CDR3 DNA follows: TGTGCCAGCAGGCGGGACAGGGGGATTTACACTGAAGCTTTCTTT.

This chain joins TRBV2 and TRBJ1-1; D unclear. The V and J ends lost 9 bases and 5 bases respectively, with 13 bases between them. Germline assignment: CDR1 SNHLY and CDR2 FYNNEI. The CDR3 runs 12 residues. The CDR3 nucleotides are TGTGCCAGTTTGGGATCGGAGACTGAAGCTTTCTTT. This codes for CASLGSETEAFF.

This clone occurred a few times. The rearrangement joins TRBV30 to TRBJ2-7; possible D gene TRBD1, 5 bases. CDR1 GTSNPN and CDR2 SVGIG come from the germline V gene (reference sequence). Between the trimmed V and J ends, which lost 2 bases and 3 bases, there was a span of 11 bases. The CDR3 length is 13 residues. CDR3 protein: CAWSTAGIYEQYF. As DNA, the CDR3 is TGTGCCTGGAGTACGGCAGGGATCTACGAGCAGTACTTC.

This clone was seen more than once but under ten times. This chain uses TRBV6-1 with TRBJ1-1; D is undetermined. The CDR3 covers 13 residues. The V gene's germline CDR1 is MNHNS and CDR2 SASEGT. The V and J ends lost 2 bases and 9 bases respectively, with 13 bases between them. CDR3 residues: CASSEIGQIKAFF. The CDR3 nucleotides read TGTGCCAGCAGTGAAATAGGCCAGATCAAAGCTTTCTTT.

The V and J genes are TRBV5-1 and TRBJ2-1, with 9 nucleotides matching TRBD1. The CDR3 totals 15 residues. V dropped 6 bases and J dropped 10; count of bases not matched to a gene: 14. The V gene's germline CDR1 is SGHRS and CDR2 YFSETQ. CDR3 nucleotide sequence: TGCGCCAGCAACATAGGGGACAGGGAAGGTGGAGAGCAGTTCTTC. This gives the protein CASNIGDREGGEQFF.

The genes are TRBV5-4 and TRBJ2-7, with unresolved D. The CDR3 covers 13 residues. CDR1 is SGHNT and CDR2 is YYREEE in the germline V gene (reference sequence). Trimming cost V 4 bases and J 6 bases, with 14 bases left between them. The CDR3 protein is CASSNGGSGEQYF. The DNA of the CDR3 is TGTGCCAGCAGCAATGGTGGATCAGGCGAGCAGTACTTC.

The chain has TRBV29-1 and TRBJ2-3, with D maybe TRBD2 (6 bases). The CDR3 sequence is 13 residues long. Trimming took 8 bases from V and 6 from J, leaving 18 bases between them. Germline CDR1 reads SQVTM; CDR2 reads ANQGSEA. CDR3 residues: CSSPGGGGDTQYF. The CDR3 region has the DNA TGCAGCTCCCCTGGAGGCGGAGGGGATACGCAGTATTTT.

In this sample, this clone turned up a few times. V gene TRBV19 combines with J gene TRBJ2-1; a weak D match, TRBD2 (6 bases). This CDR3 has 16 residues. Germline V gene lookup returns CDR1 LNHDA and CDR2 SQIVND (reference sequence). V lost 0 bases, J lost 4 bases, and 13 bases lay in between. CDR3 sequence: CASSIDGGLTYNEQFF. The CDR3, as DNA: TGTGCCAGTAGTATAGACGGGGGACTGACATACAATGAGCAGTTCTTC.

Relative to its sample, this clone is medium-sized. The CDR3 coding sequence is TGCGCCAGCAGCTCAATGAACACTGAAGCTTTCTTT. Translation gives CASSSMNTEAFF. The chain uses TRBV5-1 and TRBJ1-1, with unresolved D. Trimming removed 3 bases at V and 0 bases at J, with 3 bases between. Germline lookup yields CDR1 SGHRS and CDR2 YFSETQ. This CDR3 has 12 residues.

The V call is TRBV9, the J call TRBJ1-4, with a possible D match to TRBD1 (6 bases). The germline V gene has CDR1 SGDLS and CDR2 YYNGEE. The CDR3 sequence is 15 residues long. The V gene lost 0 bases and the J gene lost 5 bases, with 11 bases spanning the gap. The CDR3, as DNA: TGTGCCAGCAGCGTAGGTCGGAGGGGGAATGAAAAACTGTTTTTT. Protein: CASSVGRRGNEKLFF.

The chain joins TRBV29-1 to TRBJ2-3, with 14 nucleotides matching TRBD2. This CDR3 is built from 15 residues. V lost 4 bases and J lost 7; bases outside the gene matches: 7. Germline V gives CDR1 SQVTM, CDR2 ANQGSEA. The CDR3 nucleotides read TGCAGCGTTGGGGGACTAGCGGGAGTTTTTAATACGCAGTATTTT. It yields the protein CSVGGLAGVFNTQYF.

CDR3 sequence (DNA): TGTGCCAGTAGTATGTTGGGACAGGGGGTTCCCAATGAGCAGTTCTTC. This sequence encodes CASSMLGQGVPNEQFF. The chain is built from TRBV19 and TRBJ2-1; 11 bases fit TRBD1. This CDR3 comprises 16 residues. V lost 3 bases to trimming and J lost 6 bases; unmatched junction nucleotides: 7. Germline V gives CDR1 LNHDA, CDR2 SQIVND (reference sequence).

This clone was seen more than once but under ten times. V and J are TRBV5-4 and TRBJ2-5; unclear D gene. The germline V gene encodes CDR1 SGHNT and CDR2 YYREEE (reference sequence). The CDR3 is 16 residues long. V shed 2 bases and J shed 4 bases, with 18 bases lying between them. The CDR3 nucleotides read TGTGCCAGCAGCTTTGCCCTTTTCTGGTGGAGAGAGACCCAGTACTTC. Amino acids: CASSFALFWWRETQYF.